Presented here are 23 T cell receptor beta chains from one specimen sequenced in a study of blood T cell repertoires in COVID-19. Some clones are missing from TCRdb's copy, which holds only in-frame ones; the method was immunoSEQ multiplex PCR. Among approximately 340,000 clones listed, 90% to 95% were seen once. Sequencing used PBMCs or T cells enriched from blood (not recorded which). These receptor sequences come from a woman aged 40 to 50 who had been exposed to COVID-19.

The CDR3 DNA reads TGTGCCAGCAGCCCGGGGGGGGTGAACACTGAAGCTTTCTTT. Translated: CASSPGGVNTEAFF. This chain links TRBV5-4 with TRBJ1-1; the D gene is possibly TRBD1 (5 bases). Germline V gives CDR1 SGHNT, CDR2 YYREEE (reference sequence). The CDR3 sequence is 14 residues long. V was trimmed by 4 bases and J by 0 bases, leaving 10 bases between them.

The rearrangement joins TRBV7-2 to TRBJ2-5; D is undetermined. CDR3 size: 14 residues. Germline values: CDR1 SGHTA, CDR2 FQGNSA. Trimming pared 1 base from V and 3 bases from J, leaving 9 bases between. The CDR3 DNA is TGTGCCAGCAGCTTAGGCCCCCGGGAAGAGACCCAGTACTTC. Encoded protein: CASSLGPREETQYF.

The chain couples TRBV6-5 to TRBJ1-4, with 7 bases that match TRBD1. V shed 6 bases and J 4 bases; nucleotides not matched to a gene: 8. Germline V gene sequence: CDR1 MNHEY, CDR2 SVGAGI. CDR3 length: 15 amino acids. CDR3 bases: TGTGCCAGCAGGTATAGGGGGCTCGGTAATGAAAAACTGTTTTTT. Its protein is CASRYRGLGNEKLFF.

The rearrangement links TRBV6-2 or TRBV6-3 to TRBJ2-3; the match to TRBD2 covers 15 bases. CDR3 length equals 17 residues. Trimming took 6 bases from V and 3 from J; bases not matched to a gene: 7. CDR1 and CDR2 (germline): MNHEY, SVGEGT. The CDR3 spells CASSMGLAGGRTDTQYF. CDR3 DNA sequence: TGTGCCAGCAGCATGGGACTAGCGGGAGGCCGGACAGATACGCAGTATTTT.

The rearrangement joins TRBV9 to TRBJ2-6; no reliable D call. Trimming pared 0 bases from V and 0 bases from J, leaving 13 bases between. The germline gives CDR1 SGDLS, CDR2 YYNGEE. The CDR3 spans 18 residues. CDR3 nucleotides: TGTGCCAGCAGCGTAGGTTTAGAAACGTTCTCTGGGGCCAACGTCCTGACTTTC. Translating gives CASSVGLETFSGANVLTF.

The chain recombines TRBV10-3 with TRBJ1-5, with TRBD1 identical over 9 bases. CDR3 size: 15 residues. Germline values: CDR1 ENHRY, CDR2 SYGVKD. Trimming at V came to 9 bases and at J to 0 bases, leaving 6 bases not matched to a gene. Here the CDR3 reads CAIGQGTYSNQPQHF. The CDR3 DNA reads TGTGCCATAGGACAGGGGACCTATAGCAATCAGCCCCAGCATTTT.

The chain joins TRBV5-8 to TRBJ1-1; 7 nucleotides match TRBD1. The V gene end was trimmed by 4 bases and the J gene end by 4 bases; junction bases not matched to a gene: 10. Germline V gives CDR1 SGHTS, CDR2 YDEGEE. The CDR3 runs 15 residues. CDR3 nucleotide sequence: TGTGCCAGCAGCACCGGACAGGTATTGTCCACTGAAGCTTTCTTT. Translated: CASSTGQVLSTEAFF.

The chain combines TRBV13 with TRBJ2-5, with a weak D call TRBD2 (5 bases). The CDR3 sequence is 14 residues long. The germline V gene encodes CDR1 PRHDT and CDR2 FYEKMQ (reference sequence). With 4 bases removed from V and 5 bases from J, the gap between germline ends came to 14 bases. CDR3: CASSYRTGVETQYF. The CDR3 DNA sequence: TGTGCCAGCAGCTACCGGACTGGGGTGGAGACCCAGTACTTC.

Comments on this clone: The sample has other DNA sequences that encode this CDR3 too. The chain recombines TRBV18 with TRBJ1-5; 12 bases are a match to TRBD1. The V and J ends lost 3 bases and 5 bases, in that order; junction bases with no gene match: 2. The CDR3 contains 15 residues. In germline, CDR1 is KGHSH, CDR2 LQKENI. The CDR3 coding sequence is TGTGCCAGCTCACCTGGGACAGGGGGCTATCAGCCCCAGCATTTT. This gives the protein CASSPGTGGYQPQHF.

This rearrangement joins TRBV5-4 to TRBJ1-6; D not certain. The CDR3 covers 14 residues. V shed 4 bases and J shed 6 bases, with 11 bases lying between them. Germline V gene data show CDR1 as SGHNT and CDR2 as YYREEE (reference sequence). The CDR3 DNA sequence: TGTGCCAGCAGCCTCCGAGGGCCTAATTCACCCCTCCACTTT. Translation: CASSLRGPNSPLHF.

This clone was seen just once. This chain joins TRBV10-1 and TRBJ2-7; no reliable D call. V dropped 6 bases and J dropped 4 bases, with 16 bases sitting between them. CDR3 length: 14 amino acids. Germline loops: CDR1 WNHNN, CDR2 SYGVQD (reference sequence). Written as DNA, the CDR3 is TGCGCCAGCAGCCCCGAAATAGCCGGGTACGAGCAGTACTTC. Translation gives CASSPEIAGYEQYF.

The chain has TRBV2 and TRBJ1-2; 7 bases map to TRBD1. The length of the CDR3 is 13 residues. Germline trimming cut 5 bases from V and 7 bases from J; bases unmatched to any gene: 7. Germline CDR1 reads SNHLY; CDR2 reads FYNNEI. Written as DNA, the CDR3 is TGTGCCAGCAGTTCCCGACAGGGTAGTGGCTACACCTTC. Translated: CASSSRQGSGYTF. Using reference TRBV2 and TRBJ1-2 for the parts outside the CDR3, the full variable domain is EPEVTQTPSHQVTQMGQEVILRCVPISNHLYFYWYRQILGQKVEFLVSFYNNEISEKSEIFDDQFSVERPDGSNFTLKIRSTKLEDSAMYFCASSSRQGSGYTFGSGTRLTVV.

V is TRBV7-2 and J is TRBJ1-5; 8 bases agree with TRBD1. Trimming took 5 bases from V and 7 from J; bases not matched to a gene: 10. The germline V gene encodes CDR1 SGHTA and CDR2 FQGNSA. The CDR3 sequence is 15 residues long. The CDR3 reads CASSPGAGGLQPQHF. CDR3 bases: TGTGCCAGCAGCCCCGGGGCAGGGGGCTTGCAGCCCCAGCATTTT.

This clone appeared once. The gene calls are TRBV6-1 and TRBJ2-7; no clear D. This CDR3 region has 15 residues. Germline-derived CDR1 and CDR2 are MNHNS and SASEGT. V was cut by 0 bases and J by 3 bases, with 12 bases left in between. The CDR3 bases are TGTGCCAGCAGTGAAGCGCTTCATCAGCGCTACGAGCAGTACTTC. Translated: CASSEALHQRYEQYF.

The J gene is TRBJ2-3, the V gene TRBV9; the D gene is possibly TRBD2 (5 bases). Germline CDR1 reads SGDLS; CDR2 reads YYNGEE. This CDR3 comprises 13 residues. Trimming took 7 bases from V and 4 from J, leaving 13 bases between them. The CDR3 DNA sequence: TGTGCCAGCTGCCGAGTCGGGGCAGATACGCAGTATTTT. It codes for CASCRVGADTQYF.

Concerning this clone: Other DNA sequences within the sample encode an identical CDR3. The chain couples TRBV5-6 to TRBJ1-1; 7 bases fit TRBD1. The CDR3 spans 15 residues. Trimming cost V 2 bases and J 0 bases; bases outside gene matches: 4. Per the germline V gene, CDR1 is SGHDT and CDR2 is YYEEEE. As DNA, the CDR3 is TGTGCCAGCAGCTTTAGACAGGGTTTGAACACTGAAGCTTTCTTT. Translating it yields CASSFRQGLNTEAFF. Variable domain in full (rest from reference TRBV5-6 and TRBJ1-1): DAGVTQSPTHLIKTRGQQVTLRCSPKSGHDTVSWYQQALGQGPQFIFQYYEEEERQRGNFPDRFSGHQFPNYSSELNVNALLLGDSALYLCASSFRQGLNTEAFFGQGTRLTVV.

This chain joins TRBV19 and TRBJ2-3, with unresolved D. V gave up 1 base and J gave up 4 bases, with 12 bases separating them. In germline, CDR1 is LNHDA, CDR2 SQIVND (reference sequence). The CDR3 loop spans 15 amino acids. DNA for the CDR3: TGTGCCAGTAGTATAGTATTTACAGTTGCAGATACGCAGTATTTT. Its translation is CASSIVFTVADTQYF. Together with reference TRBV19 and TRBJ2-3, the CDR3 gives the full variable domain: DGGITQSPKYLFRKEGQNVTLSCEQNLNHDAMYWYRQDPGQGLRLIYYSQIVNDFQKGDIAEGYSVSREKKESFPLTVTSAQKNPTAFYLCASSIVFTVADTQYFGPGTRLTVL.

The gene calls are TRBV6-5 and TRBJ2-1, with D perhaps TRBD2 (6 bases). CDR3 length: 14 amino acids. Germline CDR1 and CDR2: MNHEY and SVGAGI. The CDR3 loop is CAGRKRADYNEQFF. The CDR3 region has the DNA TGTGCTGGGAGAAAGCGGGCGGACTACAATGAGCAGTTCTTC.

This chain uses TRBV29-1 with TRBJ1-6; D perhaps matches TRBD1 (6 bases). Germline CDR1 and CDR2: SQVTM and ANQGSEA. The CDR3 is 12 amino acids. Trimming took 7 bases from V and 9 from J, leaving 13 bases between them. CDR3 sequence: CSASTGTSPLHF. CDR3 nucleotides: TGCAGCGCCAGTACAGGGACTTCACCCCTCCACTTT. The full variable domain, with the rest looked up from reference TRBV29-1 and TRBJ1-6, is SAVISQKPSRDICQRGTSLTIQCQVDSQVTMMFWYRQQPGQSLTLIATANQGSEATYESGFVIDKFPISRPNLTFSTLTVSNMSPEDSSIYLCSASTGTSPLHFGNGTRLTVT.

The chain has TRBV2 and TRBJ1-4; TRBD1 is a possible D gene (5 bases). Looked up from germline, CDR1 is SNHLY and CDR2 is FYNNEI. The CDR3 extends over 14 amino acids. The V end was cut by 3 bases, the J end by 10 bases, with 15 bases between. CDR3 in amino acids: CASSDIHGGGKLFF. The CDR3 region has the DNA TGTGCCAGCAGTGACATTCATGGGGGGGGAAAACTGTTTTTT.

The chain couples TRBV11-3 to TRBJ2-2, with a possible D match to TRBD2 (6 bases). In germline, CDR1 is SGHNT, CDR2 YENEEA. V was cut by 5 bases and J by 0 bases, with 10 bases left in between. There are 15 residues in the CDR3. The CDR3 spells CASSLLAANTGELFF. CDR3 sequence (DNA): TGTGCCAGCAGCCTACTAGCTGCGAACACCGGGGAGCTGTTTTTT.

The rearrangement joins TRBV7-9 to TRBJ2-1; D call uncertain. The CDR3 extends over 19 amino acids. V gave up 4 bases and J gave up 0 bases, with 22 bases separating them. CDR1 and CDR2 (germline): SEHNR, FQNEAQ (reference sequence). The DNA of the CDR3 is TGTGCCAGCAGCTCCTCCCCCGGCAGGCTACCTTCCTCCTACAATGAGCAGTTCTTC. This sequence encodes CASSSSPGRLPSSYNEQFF.

The CDR3 region is CASSLAGRAGSPLHF. The CDR3 nucleotides read TGTGCCAGCAGCTTAGCAGGAAGGGCGGGATCACCCCTCCACTTT. The chain is built from TRBV7-9 and TRBJ1-6; the D is unclear. V was shortened by 0 bases and J by 10 bases, with 13 bases between the two germline ends. Per the germline V gene, CDR1 is SEHNR and CDR2 is FQNEAQ (reference sequence). CDR3 size: 15 residues.